Presented here are 25 T cell receptor beta chains from one specimen sequenced in a study of blood T cell repertoires in COVID-19. Only in-frame clones appear in the TCRdb table, and some are missing; sequencing was by immunoSEQ multiplex PCR. Counted here are 300,000 to 350,000 clones, around nine tenths occurring once; the ten biggest clones make up over 4.5%. Sequencing was done on a sample of PBMCs or T cells enriched from blood (not recorded which). These receptors were taken from a young man who had recovered from COVID-19.

The rearrangement links TRBV2 to TRBJ1-1; possibly TRBD1 for D (6 bases). The V and J ends lost 6 bases and 6 bases respectively, with 11 bases between them. The CDR3 is 12 residues long. Germline V CDR1 and CDR2: SNHLY, FYNNEI. CDR3 coding DNA: TGTGCCAGCAGGACAGGCAGCGCTGAAGCTTTCTTT. Protein product: CASRTGSAEAFF.

This clone was found once. The chain couples TRBV19 to TRBJ2-7; D is uncertain. CDR3 length equals 14 residues. V was clipped by 0 bases and J by 0 bases, with 6 bases between them. Per the germline V gene, CDR1 is LNHDA and CDR2 is SQIVND (reference sequence). The CDR3 sequence: CASSIDRVSYEQYF. The CDR3, as DNA: TGTGCCAGTAGTATAGATCGCGTCTCCTACGAGCAGTACTTC.

V and J are TRBV7-9 and TRBJ2-1; TRBD1 agrees at 12 bases. The CDR3 sequence is 15 residues long. The V segment lost 5 bases and the J segment 9 bases; nucleotides outside the gene matches: 8. Germline V gene sequence: CDR1 SEHNR, CDR2 FQNEAQ (reference sequence). CDR3: CASSMGQGATGEQFF. The CDR3 DNA sequence: TGTGCCAGCAGCATGGGACAGGGGGCGACGGGTGAGCAGTTCTTC.

V gene TRBV6-5 combines with J gene TRBJ1-3, with D uncertain. Germline values: CDR1 MNHEY, CDR2 SVGAGI. V lost 0 bases and J lost 2, with 5 bases in between. The CDR3 has 14 residues. The CDR3, as DNA: TGTGCCAGCAGTTACTCCGGGGCTGGAAACACCATATATTTT. Amino acids: CASSYSGAGNTIYF.

The chain joins TRBV2 to TRBJ1-4; no clear D. With 0 bases removed from V and 4 bases from J, the gap between germline ends came to 9 bases. This CDR3 has 15 amino acids. CDR1 is SNHLY, CDR2 FYNNEI, per germline. CDR3 sequence: CASSEARGFNEKLFF. CDR3 nucleotides: TGTGCCAGCAGTGAAGCCCGCGGATTTAATGAAAAACTGTTTTTT. The complete variable domain, with remaining parts taken from reference TRBV2 and TRBJ1-4, reads EPEVTQTPSHQVTQMGQEVILRCVPISNHLYFYWYRQILGQKVEFLVSFYNNEISEKSEIFDDQFSVERPDGSNFTLKIRSTKLEDSAMYFCASSEARGFNEKLFFGSGTQLSVL.

Regarding this clone: The sample holds other DNA sequences that translate to the same CDR3. The chain has TRBV6-5 and TRBJ1-5; D is uncertain. This CDR3 spans 15 amino acids. CDR1 and CDR2 (germline): MNHEY, SVGAGI. V lost 6 bases and J lost 0, with 12 bases in between. The CDR3 loop reads CASSRTGNSNQPQHF. The CDR3 DNA follows: TGTGCCAGCAGCCGGACGGGGAATAGCAATCAGCCCCAGCATTTT.

The V gene is TRBV5-1, the J gene TRBJ2-2; D might be TRBD1 (5 bases). V was shortened by 0 bases and J by 4 bases, with 16 bases between the two germline ends. CDR3 length equals 17 residues. Germline values: CDR1 SGHRS, CDR2 YFSETQ. The CDR3 reads CASSLDPAGLRTGELFF. CDR3 coding DNA: TGCGCCAGCAGCTTGGATCCGGCAGGGTTGCGCACCGGGGAGCTGTTTTTT. Using reference TRBV5-1 and TRBJ2-2 for the parts outside the CDR3, the full variable domain is KAGVTQTPRYLIKTRGQQVTLSCSPISGHRSVSWYQQTPGQGLQFLFEYFSETQRNKGNFPGRFSGRQFSNSRSEMNVSTLELGDSALYLCASSLDPAGLRTGELFFGEGSRLTVL.

The genes are TRBV19 and TRBJ1-5; 11 bases match TRBD1. The CDR3 runs to 17 residues. With 5 bases clipped from V and 4 bases from J, the junction kept 10 bases outside the gene matches. CDR1 LNHDA and CDR2 SQIVND come from the germline V gene (reference sequence). CDR3 coding DNA: TGTGCCAGTAGTCTCTCCCGGGACAGGGGGGGGAATCAGCCCCAGCATTTT. Translated, it gives CASSLSRDRGGNQPQHF.

The V and J genes are TRBV4-1 and TRBJ2-1, with TRBD1 as a possible D gene (6 bases). The germline V gene encodes CDR1 MGHRA and CDR2 YSYEKL. Trimming stripped 1 base from V and 1 base from J, with 11 bases between. The CDR3 spans 16 residues. This chain's CDR3 is CASSQGLGGSYNEQFF. Written as DNA, the CDR3 is TGCGCCAGCAGCCAAGGATTAGGGGGTTCCTACAATGAGCAGTTCTTC.

This sequence joins TRBV3-1 (or the pseudogene TRBV3-2) and TRBJ1-6, with 7 bases identical to TRBD1. Per the germline V gene, CDR1 is LGHDT and CDR2 is YNNKEL (reference sequence). Trimming at V came to 1 base and at J to 9 bases, leaving 6 bases not matched to a gene. This CDR3 has 15 amino acids. CDR3 residues: CASSQALGQVSPLHF. As DNA, the CDR3 is TGTGCCAGCAGCCAAGCCCTCGGACAGGTTTCACCCCTCCACTTT.

This clone was counted once. V gene TRBV16 combines with J gene TRBJ2-7, with 9 positions matching TRBD1. Losses at the gene ends were 0 bases for V and 5 bases for J; bases not matched to a gene: 5. The germline V gene has CDR1 KGHSY and CDR2 FQNENV. There are 15 residues in the CDR3. CDR3 DNA: TGTGCCAGCAGCCAATCGGTAGGACAGGGGCACGAGCAGTACTTC. Protein sequence: CASSQSVGQGHEQYF.

V and J are TRBV12-3 or TRBV12-4 and TRBJ1-1; D is possibly TRBD1 (6 bases). This CDR3 is 13 amino acids long. V lost 5 bases and J 4 bases, leaving 11 bases between the germline ends. CDR3 in DNA: TGTGCCAGCAGTCTTCAGACAGGCACTGAAGCTTTCTTT. Encoded protein: CASSLQTGTEAFF.

J is TRBJ2-6 and V is TRBV4-1; TRBD1 matches 8 bases. CDR1 and CDR2 from the germline V gene are MGHRA and YSYEKL. The CDR3 is 18 amino acids. V gave up 4 bases and J gave up 0 bases; unmatched junction bases: 8. Here the CDR3 reads CASSLGDRFYSGANVLTF. The DNA for the CDR3 is TGCGCCAGCAGCCTAGGGGACAGGTTCTACTCTGGGGCCAACGTCCTGACTTTC.

V is TRBV29-1 and J is TRBJ2-7; 7 positions match TRBD1. J gave up 1 base and V 4 bases, and 7 bases lay outside the gene matches. This CDR3 is built from 14 residues. In germline, CDR1 is SQVTM, CDR2 ANQGSEA. The CDR3 nucleotides are TGCAGCGTTGTTACCGACAGGGCTTCCTACGAGCAGTACTTC. It encodes CSVVTDRASYEQYF.

The chain is built from TRBV28 and TRBJ1-4; D may be TRBD1 (5 bases). The CDR3 runs 19 residues. The germline CDR1 and CDR2 sequences are MDHEN and SYDVKM. The V end lost 5 bases, the J end lost 0 bases, and 22 bases lay between the germline ends. CDR3 loop: CASSILVAREDATNEKLFF. CDR3 coding DNA: TGTGCCAGCAGTATCTTAGTCGCCAGGGAGGATGCAACTAATGAAAAACTGTTTTTT.

The chain is built from TRBV11-2 and TRBJ2-3; D may be TRBD2 (6 bases). Trimming cost V 4 bases and J 7 bases, with 18 bases left between them. The length of the CDR3 is 15 residues. Per germline, CDR1 SGHAT and CDR2 FQNNGV. The CDR3 DNA reads as TGTGCCAGCAGCTCCGGCGGGGCCAGGCCTAATACGCAGTATTTT. Translation: CASSSGGARPNTQYF. The full variable domain, rest sourced from reference TRBV11-2 and TRBJ2-3, is EAGVAQSPRYKIIEKRQSVAFWCNPISGHATLYWYQQILGQGPKLLIQFQNNGVVDDSQLPKDRFSAERLKGVDSTLKIQPAKLEDSAVYLCASSSGGARPNTQYFGPGTRLTVL.

The chain links TRBV5-1 to TRBJ1-3; 8 bases align to TRBD1. The CDR3 covers 17 residues. The trim removed 4 bases at V and 0 bases at J, leaving 9 bases unmatched. CDR1 is SGHRS, CDR2 YFSETQ, per germline. CDR3 sequence: CASSPMTGDRSGNTIYF. CDR3 DNA sequence: TGCGCCAGCAGCCCAATGACAGGGGACCGCTCTGGAAACACCATATATTTT.

This chain uses TRBV6-1 with TRBJ1-1, with 10 bases aligning to TRBD1. With 4 bases clipped from V and 0 bases from J, the junction kept 8 bases outside the gene matches. Germline CDR1 reads MNHNS; CDR2 reads SASEGT. The CDR3 runs 17 residues. The CDR3 DNA reads as TGTGCCAGCAGTGCAGAGCCGGGACAGGGGTTGAACACTGAAGCTTTCTTT. Protein sequence: CASSAEPGQGLNTEAFF.

The J gene is TRBJ2-2, the V gene TRBV3-1 (or the pseudogene TRBV3-2); D remains unclear. This CDR3 has 11 residues. V lost 10 bases, J lost 6 bases, and 9 bases lay in between. Per germline, CDR1 LGHDT and CDR2 YNNKEL (reference sequence). CDR3 DNA sequence: TGTGCCACCTCAAGCGCCGGGGAGCTGTTTTTT. Its translation is CATSSAGELFF.

The chain is built from TRBV19 and TRBJ1-2, with 8 bases aligning to TRBD1. The CDR3 loop spans 15 amino acids. Germline CDR1 and CDR2: LNHDA and SQIVND (reference sequence). Trimming removed 5 bases from V and 2 bases from J; junction bases left unmatched: 7. This CDR3 reads CASSHGQGPNYGYTF. The CDR3 DNA sequence: TGTGCCAGTAGTCACGGACAGGGCCCCAACTATGGCTACACCTTC.

This clone occurred once. The chain uses TRBV24-1 and TRBJ2-6, with 8 bases matching TRBD1. The trim removed 1 base at V and 1 base at J, leaving 5 bases unmatched. The CDR3 has 18 residues. CDR1 is KGHDR and CDR2 is SFDVKD in the germline V gene. The CDR3 DNA is TGTGCCACCAGTGATTTTAGGACAGGGTCTTCTGGGGCCAACGTCCTGACTTTC. This codes for CATSDFRTGSSGANVLTF.

CDR3 nucleotide sequence: TGTGCCAGCAGCAAAATCATCTCAGGGTTCAAGGGCGGTCAGCCCCAGCATTTT. The encoded protein is CASSKIISGFKGGQPQHF. This rearrangement joins TRBV21-1 to TRBJ1-5; the D call TRBD1 from the table was never checked on the DNA. TRBV21-1 is deemed a pseudogene. This CDR3 comprises 18 residues.

The chain links TRBV4-2 to TRBJ1-3, with unresolved D. From germline, CDR1 is LGHNA and CDR2 YNFKEQ. This CDR3 spans 15 amino acids. The V end was cut by 1 base, the J end by 0 bases, with 7 bases between. This chain's CDR3 is CASSQGPSSGNTIYF. CDR3 DNA sequence: TGTGCCAGCAGCCAAGGTCCGAGCTCTGGAAACACCATATATTTT.

The chain links TRBV28 to TRBJ1-6; D might be TRBD1 (5 bases). CDR1 is MDHEN and CDR2 is SYDVKM in the germline V gene. The CDR3 length is 14 residues. V lost 2 bases to trimming and J lost 8 bases, with 10 bases between them. CDR3 sequence (DNA): TGTGCCAGCAGTTTAGTCGGGGACTATTCACCCCTCCACTTT. Amino acids: CASSLVGDYSPLHF.

The CDR3 loop reads CAWSVTVNTEAFF. CDR3 nucleotide sequence: TGTGCCTGGAGTGTAACAGTGAACACTGAAGCTTTCTTT. The genes are TRBV30 and TRBJ1-1; D uncertain. Looked up from germline, CDR1 is GTSNPN and CDR2 is SVGIG (reference sequence). Trimming removed 0 bases from V and 0 bases from J, with 5 bases in between. There are 13 residues in the CDR3.